Here is one T cell receptor (beta chain) with its context. Its antigen is still unknown. No base-level quality is on record; no much larger clone is a single base apart. Participants were included only if at least one PBMC sample before ART initiation and at least two post-ART samples were available. Treatment was received in the United States of America by all participants with HIV. Before DNA extraction, cryopreserved samples of 1-10 million PBMC were thawed and then washed. At the time of the earliest PBMC sample, participants with HIV were aged between roughly 23 and 60 years. PBMC samples from each participant spanned 1-4 timepoints before ART initiation and 2-8 timepoints after ART initiation, with a median of 7 samples. For every participant, serial HIV viral load, CD4+ T-cell count, ART history and demographic data were obtained. A Qiagen kit on a QIAcube was used to extract genomic DNA from unsorted PBMC, with samples processed in batches of 12.

The immunoSEQ hsTCRB v3.0 assay was used at survey level resolution for TRB variable region sequencing. The targeted TRB sequencing depth was roughly 40,000-55,000 T-cell genomes per sample. TRB libraries were pooled and sequenced on an Illumina MiSeq using a v3 150-cycle kit. In the paper's pipeline: Repertoire analysis was run in R within a reproducible Nextflow workflow that covered QC, data transformation and analysis. LymphoSeq2, an R package for exploring AIRR-Seq data, was used to implement the custom analyses. A handful of samples that yielded fewer than 5000 total TRB sequences were excluded, so that around 190 HIV repertoires were analyzed. Among the 170 to 200 retained HIV repertoires, 55 to 65 were collected before ART initiation and approximately 130 after ART initiation. Repertoires were downsampled to 5000 TRB nucleotide sequences, and summary statistics were averaged over 100 downsampling iterations. TRB sequences were retained for analysis only if CDR3 regions of at least seven amino acids were present. Diversity was measured with a Shannon entropy-derived clonality score and the Gini coefficient. Repertoire networks linked the top 5000 CDR3 amino acid sequences whenever two sequences differed by an edit distance of one. For TRB CDR3 amino acid sequences, GLIPH2 was used to predict antigen specificity groups and MHC restriction. To flag known associations with CMV, EBV, HIV or tissue antigens, CDR3 amino acid sequences were compared against VDJdb and McPAS-TCR. Pre-ART, post-ART and control groups were compared with Wilcoxon signed-rank tests and Holm-Bonferroni correction. Not all clones reach the TCRdb copy of this immuneACCESS table, which keeps in-frame sequences only. Checked studies attribute under half of the gap to unresolved V genes and leave the rest unexplained. Clone size and the V and J calls come from that table; the DNA yielded D and trimming. This sample gives 9,500 to 15,000 clones in total; 79% of them show up just once. Clones ranked in the top ten supply under 14% of the sample.

This sample was included in a study of long-term antiretroviral therapy in people with HIV (dated by TCRdb to the early 2020s). Regarding the study in general: The earliest samples were collected about a decade before the 2015 WHO recommendation for immediate ART, when ART was typically delayed until CD4 counts fell. This retrospective serial study examined whether starting ART and sustained HIV suppression were associated with changes in the composition and diversity of the TRB repertoire in peripheral blood. The cohort contributed 150 to 200 cryopreserved PBMC samples from around 33 adults with confirmed HIV infection, collected serially over a mean of approximately six years (range 1-12). About 40% of the 30 participants with HIV were female. No cross-contamination during QIAcube processing was seen in test extractions of a monoclonal T-cell line run alongside roughly 30 polyclonal samples.

Results the study describes overall, beyond this receptor: Because cell numbers in pre-ART samples were limited, unsorted PBMC were profiled instead of sorted CD4+ and CD8+ T cells. Starting ART was linked to a significant rise in TRB diversity, yet even after long-term ART the diversity remained significantly lower than in transplant donor controls. Compared with controls, HIV repertoires had narrower CDR3 length ranges, and the network structure pointed to an antigen-experienced repertoire that shifted only slightly toward naive after ART. Because PBMC availability was limited, only the TCR beta chain was sequenced, with no alpha chain pairing. The samples span the years 2004 to 2017, and the ART regimens used may be less effective than current regimens. At every time point, the repertoire was dominated by expanded TRB clones first identified before ART initiation, although this dominance fluctuated and, in many PLHIV, declined after ART. Inferences about post-ART repertoire changes were limited because no data were available on ART adherence, viral resistance or therapy changes.

The receptor comes from a woman aged 40-49 years with HIV. Sequences were derived from unsorted PBMCs, sampled 0.8 years before starting antiretroviral therapy.

CDR3 reads: CASSPPWAPYNEQFF. In nucleotide form, the sequence is TGTGCCAGTAGTCCCCCTTGGGCACCCTACAATGAGCAGTTCTTC. The chain links TRBV19 with TRBJ2-1; no D gene call is confident. Reading the germline V gene (reference sequence) gives CDR1 LNHDA and CDR2 SQIVND. Relative to germline, V is 5 bases shorter and J is 2 bases shorter, with 13 bases between their ends. The CDR3 spans 15 residues, from the cysteine through the phenylalanine. Of all the DNA, just the CDR3 is kept, 45 bases in frame from base 1.